These 4 T cell receptor beta chains came from one sample sequenced in a study of cytomegalovirus exposure and HLA in healthy donors. This PCR relied on a set of 60 Vbeta primers and 13 Jbeta primers. Sequencing was performed with immunoSEQ multiplex PCR; in TCRdb, only in-frame clones are kept and a portion is missing. The sample lists about 99,000 clones; roughly 80% were seen once. The sequencing input was PBMCs. These receptors were taken from a man aged 50-60 years in good health and CMV-seropositive.

This clone was counted a few times. The gene calls are TRBV27 and TRBJ2-1, with 8 bases aligning to TRBD1. Germline CDR1 reads MNHEY; CDR2 reads SMNVEV (reference sequence). The CDR3 contains 14 residues. V dropped 3 bases and J dropped 5; count of bases not matched to a gene: 3. This chain's CDR3 is CASSLETGDNEQFF. DNA of the CDR3: TGTGCCAGCAGTTTGGAGACAGGGGACAATGAGCAGTTCTTC.

J is TRBJ1-5 and V is TRBV7-8, with a weak D call TRBD1 (6 bases). CDR3 length equals 14 residues. Germline values: CDR1 SGHVS, CDR2 FQNEAQ. The germline V and J ends were trimmed by 6 bases and 3 bases, with 12 bases remaining between them. In DNA, the CDR3 is TGTGCCAGCAGACCGGGACATTCCAATCAGCCCCAGCATTTT. Translation gives CASRPGHSNQPQHF.

The chain couples TRBV10-3 to TRBJ2-1; no definite D call. The V and J ends lost 4 bases and 6 bases respectively, with 10 bases between them. The CDR3 covers 13 residues. Per the germline V gene, CDR1 is ENHRY and CDR2 is SYGVKD. The CDR3 DNA reads TGTGCCATCAGTGGTGACCGCGGCAATGAGCAGTTCTTC. This codes for CAISGDRGNEQFF.

This clone has a single count. This sequence joins TRBV5-5 and TRBJ2-1; TRBD1 matches 9 bases. CDR3 length: 16 residues. V shed 4 bases, J shed 0 bases, and the junction held 5 bases outside the gene matches. Germline CDR1 and CDR2: SGHKS and YYEKEE (reference sequence). The CDR3 sequence is CASSRGQGSSYNEQFF. In DNA form, the CDR3 reads TGTGCCAGCAGCCGAGGACAGGGGAGCTCCTACAATGAGCAGTTCTTC.